A selection of T cell receptor beta chains follows, all from one sample in a study of blood T cell repertoires in COVID-19. Only in-frame clones appear in the TCRdb table, and some are missing; sequencing was by immunoSEQ multiplex PCR. Of about 130,000 clones listed, about 89% are singletons. Sequenced: peripheral blood. The source of these receptors is a man aged 60 to 75 with active or convalescent COVID-19. The CDR3 runs from the conserved cysteine through the conserved F or W. Each record gives: D gene, V gene, clone size, J gene, CDR3 protein, CDR3 DNA. A D gene is named only where the DNA matches it firmly. Only part of the rows carry a size: once, few, many, or a class if the clone is expanded.

D gene: -
V gene: TRBV2
clone size: -
J gene: TRBJ1-1
CDR3 protein: CASTPGGMPEAFF
CDR3 DNA: TGTGCCAGCACCCCGGGGGGGATGCCTGAAGCTTTCTTT

D gene: -
V gene: TRBV4-3
clone size: -
J gene: TRBJ2-1
CDR3 protein: CASSQDLAENNEQFF
CDR3 DNA: TGCGCCAGCAGCCAAGATTTAGCGGAGAACAATGAGCAGTTCTTC

D gene: -
V gene: TRBV19
clone size: -
J gene: TRBJ2-2
CDR3 protein: CASSPYRDTGELFF
CDR3 DNA: TGTGCCAGTAGCCCATATCGGGACACCGGGGAGCTGTTTTTT

D gene: TRBD1
V gene: TRBV7-8
clone size: -
J gene: TRBJ1-6
CDR3 protein: CASSLEGQGNNSPLHF
CDR3 DNA: TGTGCCAGCAGCTTAGAGGGACAGGGAAATAATTCACCCCTCCACTTT

D gene: -
V gene: TRBV28
clone size: -
J gene: TRBJ1-1
CDR3 protein: CASSPGRAWEAFF
CDR3 DNA: TGTGCCAGCAGTCCCGGGAGGGCGTGGGAAGCTTTCTTT

D gene: TRBD1
V gene: TRBV7-3
clone size: once
J gene: TRBJ2-7
CDR3 protein: CASRAPGQGSYEQYF
CDR3 DNA: TGTGCCAGCAGGGCACCGGGACAGGGATCCTACGAGCAGTACTTC

D gene: -
V gene: TRBV6-2/TRBV6-3
clone size: -
J gene: TRBJ2-1
CDR3 protein: CASSYSSRGGPYNEQFF
CDR3 DNA: TGTGCCAGCAGTTACTCGAGTAGGGGGGGGCCCTACAATGAGCAGTTCTTC

D gene: -
V gene: TRBV2
clone size: -
J gene: TRBJ1-4
CDR3 protein: CASRMTAGYVFF
CDR3 DNA: TGTGCCAGCAGAATGACAGCGGGTTATGTGTTTTTT

D gene: -
V gene: TRBV30
clone size: -
J gene: TRBJ2-7
CDR3 protein: CAWSRQENEQYF
CDR3 DNA: TGTGCCTGGAGTCGTCAAGAGAACGAGCAGTACTTC

D gene: -
V gene: TRBV19
clone size: once
J gene: TRBJ1-3
CDR3 protein: CASSTNGNTIYF
CDR3 DNA: TGTGCCAGTAGTACCAATGGAAACACCATATATTTT

D gene: TRBD1
V gene: TRBV5-6
clone size: -
J gene: TRBJ2-6
CDR3 protein: CASRRQGDFSGANVLTF
CDR3 DNA: TGTGCCAGCAGAAGACAGGGGGACTTTTCTGGGGCCAACGTCCTGACTTTC

D gene: -
V gene: TRBV5-6
clone size: -
J gene: TRBJ1-2
CDR3 protein: CASSLDSLAGYTF
CDR3 DNA: TGTGCCAGCAGCCTGGACAGCCTGGCTGGCTACACCTTC

D gene: -
V gene: TRBV18
clone size: -
J gene: TRBJ2-7
CDR3 protein: CASSSGGRAGEQYF
CDR3 DNA: TGTGCCAGCTCCTCGGGTGGCAGGGCTGGCGAGCAGTACTTC

D gene: -
V gene: TRBV7-6
clone size: -
J gene: TRBJ2-3
CDR3 protein: CASSLMGGNTDTQYF
CDR3 DNA: TGTGCCAGCAGCTTAATGGGCGGGAACACAGATACGCAGTATTTT

D gene: -
V gene: TRBV28
clone size: -
J gene: TRBJ2-3
CDR3 protein: CASSPRPTDTQYF
CDR3 DNA: TGTGCCAGCAGTCCCAGGCCTACAGATACGCAGTATTTT

D gene: -
V gene: TRBV5-1
clone size: -
J gene: TRBJ2-1
CDR3 protein: CASSLAGVGAYNEQFF
CDR3 DNA: TGCGCCAGCAGCTTGGCCGGTGTAGGGGCCTACAATGAGCAGTTCTTC

D gene: -
V gene: TRBV7-3
clone size: -
J gene: TRBJ1-1
CDR3 protein: CASSQQGNTEAFF
CDR3 DNA: TGTGCCAGCAGCCAGCAGGGGAACACTGAAGCTTTCTTT

D gene: TRBD1
V gene: TRBV7-8
clone size: -
J gene: TRBJ1-3
CDR3 protein: CASSLTGTGGSYSGNTIYF
CDR3 DNA: TGTGCCAGCAGCTTAACCGGGACAGGGGGCTCTTACTCTGGAAACACCATATATTTT

D gene: -
V gene: TRBV19
clone size: -
J gene: TRBJ1-4
CDR3 protein: CASSIVAWRGNEKLFF
CDR3 DNA: TGTGCCAGTAGTATAGTTGCGTGGAGGGGAAATGAAAAACTGTTTTTT

D gene: -
V gene: TRBV7-9
clone size: -
J gene: TRBJ1-5
CDR3 protein: CASSSQGQPQHF
CDR3 DNA: TGTGCCAGCAGCTCGCAGGGTCAGCCCCAGCATTTT

D gene: TRBD2
V gene: TRBV28
clone size: -
J gene: TRBJ2-1
CDR3 protein: CASSGGTSVHEQFF
CDR3 DNA: TGTGCCAGCAGCGGGGGGACTAGCGTCCATGAGCAGTTCTTC

D gene: -
V gene: TRBV2
clone size: -
J gene: TRBJ2-5
CDR3 protein: CASSLLAWGETQYF
CDR3 DNA: TGTGCCAGCAGTTTACTAGCATGGGGAGAGACCCAGTACTTC

D gene: TRBD2
V gene: TRBV7-2
clone size: -
J gene: TRBJ2-3
CDR3 protein: CASSLALASGTDTQYF
CDR3 DNA: TGTGCCAGCAGCTTAGCGTTGGCTAGCGGAACAGATACGCAGTATTTT

D gene: TRBD1
V gene: TRBV7-9
clone size: -
J gene: TRBJ1-6
CDR3 protein: CASSSDRESSPLHF
CDR3 DNA: TGTGCCAGCAGCTCGGACAGGGAAAGTTCACCCCTCCACTTT

D gene: -
V gene: TRBV4-2
clone size: -
J gene: TRBJ2-7
CDR3 protein: CASSHQRDGTYEQYF
CDR3 DNA: TGTGCCAGCAGCCATCAACGAGACGGGACCTACGAGCAGTACTTC

D gene: -
V gene: TRBV28
clone size: -
J gene: TRBJ1-4
CDR3 protein: CASSSQGGGFNEKLFF
CDR3 DNA: TGTGCCAGCAGTTCCCAAGGGGGGGGTTTTAATGAAAAACTGTTTTTT

D gene: -
V gene: TRBV7-2
clone size: -
J gene: TRBJ2-1
CDR3 protein: CASSLALLTYNEQFF
CDR3 DNA: TGTGCCAGCAGCTTAGCACTTCTCACTTACAATGAGCAGTTCTTC